This is a list of T cell receptor beta chains from one sample in a study of T cells in Graves' hyperthyroidism and ophthalmopathy. TCRdb independently ran MiXCR on the multiplex PCR reads; one entry per CDR3 protein. The profile shows 490,000 or so distinct CDR3 sequences, under 25% of them singletons. What was sequenced was blood. The receptors come from a woman between 65 and 79 years old with Graves' ophthalmopathy. Each CDR3 is given with its conserved first and last residue. A D gene is named only where the DNA matches it firmly. Clone size is given for some rows only: seen once, a few or many times, or a class if the clone is expanded.

CDR3aa	CDR3nt	abundance	v_gene	j_gene	d_gene
CASSYRQVYNEQFF	TGTGCCAGCAGTTACCGTCAGGTCTACAATGAGCAGTTCTTC	NA	TRBV6-6	TRBJ2-1	NA
CASSLLQGTYNEQFF	TGTGCCAGCAGTTTATTACAGGGGACCTACAATGAGCAGTTCTTC	many	TRBV12-3/TRBV12-4	TRBJ2-1	TRBD1
CASSLEATNTYNEQFF	TGCGCCAGCAGCTTGGAAGCGACCAATACTTACAATGAGCAGTTCTTC	NA	TRBV5-1	TRBJ2-1	NA
CASSPTGWATEAFF	TGTGCCAGCAGCCCGACAGGTTGGGCTACTGAAGCTTTCTTT	NA	TRBV3-1	TRBJ1-1	NA
CAISESGLSKSYEQYF	TGTGCCATCAGTGAGTCAGGTCTCTCAAAATCCTACGAGCAGTACTTC	NA	TRBV10-3	TRBJ2-7	NA
CASSLIRDGRSSGQFF	TGTGCCAGCAGTCTAATACGGGACGGGAGATCGAGTGGGCAGTTCTTC	few	TRBV7-3	TRBJ2-1	NA
CASKGEGRGIYNSPLHF	TGTGCCAGCAAAGGGGAGGGCAGGGGGATTTATAATTCACCCCTCCACTTT	many	TRBV28	TRBJ1-6	TRBD1
CASSPPGQSAGPQYF	TGTGCCAGCTCACCTCCGGGACAGTCGGCGGGACCGCAGTATTTT	few	TRBV18	TRBJ2-3	NA
CASSSSGISPLHF	TGTGCCAGTAGTAGTTCTGGGATTTCACCCCTCCACTTT	NA	TRBV19	TRBJ1-6	NA
CASSSGQLRYEQYF	TGTGCCAGCAGCTCAGGACAGCTCCGGTACGAGCAGTACTTC	many	TRBV7-2	TRBJ2-7	NA
CASSSGLAATTDTQYF	TGTGCCAGCAGTTCCGGACTAGCGGCCACCACAGATACGCAGTATTTT	NA	TRBV12-3/TRBV12-4	TRBJ2-3	TRBD2
CASSQVLVGNTIYF	TGTGCCAGCAGCCAGGTTTTGGTTGGAAACACCATATATTTT	NA	TRBV3-1	TRBJ1-3	NA
CASIPTPGLNTGELFF	TGTGCCAGCATCCCAACACCCGGTTTGAACACCGGGGAGCTGTTTTTT	few	TRBV7-9	TRBJ2-2	NA
CASSLTSGAGELFF	TGTGCCAGCAGCTTAACATCGGGAGCCGGGGAGCTGTTTTTT	NA	TRBV7-2	TRBJ2-2	NA
CSGGSSYNEQFF	TGCAGCGGGGGCTCCTCCTACAATGAGCAGTTCTTC	NA	TRBV29-1	TRBJ2-1	NA
CASSPGGPATNEKLFF	TGTGCCAGCTCACCAGGAGGGCCTGCAACTAATGAAAAACTGTTTTTT	NA	TRBV18	TRBJ1-4	NA
CSARSGRKETQYF	TGCAGTGCTAGGTCCGGACGAAAAGAGACCCAGTACTTC	few	TRBV20-1	TRBJ2-5	NA
CSAYSRDSGSRYGYTF	TGCAGTGCTTATTCCCGCGACTCAGGGAGTCGATATGGCTACACCTTC	few	TRBV20-1	TRBJ1-2	NA
CASSYQGRRTEAFF	TGTGCCAGCAGTTACCAGGGTAGAAGGACTGAAGCTTTCTTT	NA	TRBV6-2/TRBV6-3	TRBJ1-1	NA
CASSLDSGPTDTQYF	TGTGCCAGCTCGCTCGACTCGGGCCCCACAGATACGCAGTATTTT	NA	TRBV18	TRBJ2-3	NA
CASSSQGFDKNIQYF	TGTGCCAGCAGCTCCCAGGGATTTGACAAAAACATTCAGTACTTC	NA	TRBV2	TRBJ2-4	NA
CSVGDRSHNGYTF	TGCAGCGTGGGAGACAGGTCGCACAATGGCTACACCTTC	NA	TRBV29-1	TRBJ1-2	NA
CASSGTGDPYEQYF	TGTGCCAGCAGCGGGACGGGGGACCCGTACGAGCAGTACTTC	few	TRBV9	TRBJ2-7	NA
CATSRLAGNNEQFF	TGTGCCACCAGCAGACTAGCGGGTAACAATGAGCAGTTCTTC	NA	TRBV24-1	TRBJ2-1	TRBD2
CASSPRTEDYGYTF	TGTGCCAGCTCACCTCGGACAGAAGACTATGGCTACACCTTC	NA	TRBV18	TRBJ1-2	NA
CASSLPLGNTEAFF	TGCGCCAGCAGCTTACCTCTGGGGAACACTGAAGCTTTCTTT	few	TRBV5-1	TRBJ1-1	NA
CASSLPLDSMNTEAFF	TGTGCCAGCAGTTTACCCCTCGACAGTATGAACACTGAAGCTTTCTTT	NA	TRBV28	TRBJ1-1	NA
CASSIDNSPLHF	TGTGCCAGCAGTATAGATAATTCACCCCTCCACTTT	few	TRBV12-3/TRBV12-4	TRBJ1-6	NA
CSATDRYEQYF	TGCAGTGCTACGGACAGATACGAGCAGTACTTC	NA	TRBV20-1	TRBJ2-7	NA
CSVGGGVETQYF	TGCAGCGTTGGGGGGGGCGTGGAGACCCAGTACTTC	many	TRBV29-1	TRBJ2-5	NA
CASSETYEQYF	TGTGCCAGCAGTGAGACCTACGAGCAGTACTTC	few	TRBV5-5	TRBJ2-7	NA
CASTQTGANVLTF	TGTGCCAGTACCCAGACTGGGGCCAACGTCCTGACTTTC	few	TRBV19	TRBJ2-6	NA
CASSQTGTGLTDTQYF	TGCGCCAGCAGCCAGACCGGGACAGGCCTCACAGATACGCAGTATTTT	NA	TRBV4-3	TRBJ2-3	TRBD1
CSARVQGARTHQPQHF	TGCAGTGCTAGAGTGCAGGGGGCACGAACCCATCAGCCCCAGCATTTT	NA	TRBV20-1	TRBJ1-5	TRBD1
CASSPTGASTEAFF	TGTGCCAGCAGTCCCACCGGGGCGAGCACTGAAGCTTTCTTT	many	TRBV12-3/TRBV12-4	TRBJ1-1	NA
CAWSYNGVEAFF	TGTGCCTGGAGTTATAACGGGGTTGAAGCTTTCTTT	few	TRBV30	TRBJ1-1	NA
CASSLGPSSYEQYF	TGTGCCAGCAGCTTAGGACCGAGCTCCTACGAGCAGTACTTC	many	TRBV11-2	TRBJ2-7	NA
CASSNSGSEQYF	TGTGCCAGCAGCAACAGCGGGAGTGAGCAGTACTTC	NA	TRBV9	TRBJ2-7	TRBD2
CASSSQLYGYTF	TGTGCCAGCAGTTCGCAGTTATATGGCTACACCTTC	few	TRBV28	TRBJ1-2	NA
CASSEGPGGATTDTQYF	TGTGCCAGCAGTGAAGGTCCCGGGGGGGCCACCACAGATACGCAGTATTTT	NA	TRBV2	TRBJ2-3	TRBD2
CSVPGAYEQYF	TGCAGTGTCCCGGGAGCCTACGAGCAGTACTTC	NA	TRBV20-1	TRBJ2-7	NA
CATSEGQGGKNQPQHF	TGTGCCACCAGTGAGGGACAGGGTGGAAAAAATCAGCCCCAGCATTTT	NA	TRBV24-1	TRBJ1-5	TRBD1
CATFVGGYYGYTF	TGTGCCACCTTTGTAGGGGGGTATTATGGCTACACCTTC	NA	TRBV28	TRBJ1-2	NA
CASSLDFGAPGYF	TGTGCCAGCAGCTTAGACTTCGGGGCCCCCGGGTACTTC	NA	TRBV28	TRBJ2-5	NA
CASSLGGSLQYF	TGTGCCAGCAGCCTTGGAGGGAGTCTCCAGTACTTC	NA	TRBV6-1	TRBJ2-5	NA
CASSIVATGAAGNTIYF	TGTGCCAGTAGTATAGTGGCGACAGGGGCGGCTGGAAACACCATATATTTT	NA	TRBV19	TRBJ1-3	TRBD1
CSAPKGLASDTQYF	TGCAGTGCTCCAAAGGGACTAGCTTCAGATACGCAGTATTTT	many	TRBV20-1	TRBJ2-3	TRBD2
CSARRDRGFYEQYF	TGCAGTGCTAGGAGGGACAGGGGATTCTACGAGCAGTACTTC	NA	TRBV20-1	TRBJ2-7	TRBD1
CSAENGQGPGELFF	TGCAGTGCCGAGAACGGACAGGGTCCCGGGGAGCTGTTTTTT	NA	TRBV20-1	TRBJ2-2	TRBD1
CASSWDRSYGYTF	TGTGCCAGCAGCTGGGACAGGAGCTATGGCTACACCTTC	few	TRBV7-8	TRBJ1-2	TRBD1
CASSVGDTQYF	TGTGCCAGCAGCGTGGGAGATACGCAGTATTTT	many	TRBV9	TRBJ2-3	NA
CASSFGQGRHFYGYTF	TGTGCCAGCAGTTTCGGACAGGGCCGGCATTTCTATGGCTACACCTTC	NA	TRBV12-3/TRBV12-4	TRBJ1-2	TRBD1
CASSRLSTGANVLTF	TGTGCCAGCAGCCGACTTAGCACTGGGGCCAACGTCCTGACTTTC	NA	TRBV3-1	TRBJ2-6	NA
CSARRGMQPQHF	TGCAGTGCTAGGAGAGGGATGCAGCCCCAGCATTTT	few	TRBV20-1	TRBJ1-5	NA
CASSILFDDRGIYGYTF	TGTGCCAGTAGTATATTATTTGATGACAGGGGCATCTATGGCTACACCTTC	few	TRBV19	TRBJ1-2	TRBD1